Included here is one T cell receptor beta chain sequence, with context. Original data processing: Reference gene primer amplification yielded estimated nucleated cell counts. Method: immunoSEQ multiplex PCR; TCRdb's copy keeps in-frame clones and lacks some. D and trimming were read from the DNA, whereas the V and J calls and clone size are those reported in that table. Altogether hundreds of thousands of clones are present, approximately 86% being singletons, with the ten largest covering over 2%. The data were taken from a study of blood T cell repertoires in COVID-19. Study-wide background: Sites across the United States, Italy and Spain contributed samples from acute and convalescent COVID-19. PBMCs, B-cell-depleted T cells, or T cells were the source of the cDNA or gDNA that made up the material.

Sequences were obtained from peripheral blood. This receptor was identified in a young woman who had recovered from COVID-19.

The DNA of the CDR3 is TGTGCCAGCGCGGGAGGTCGTAACTATGGCTACACCTTC. Translating it yields CASAGGRNYGYTF. The V gene is TRBV6-5, the J gene TRBJ1-2, with no clear D. The CDR3 loop spans 13 amino acids. Trimming took 8 bases from V and 1 from J, leaving 11 bases between them. Germline V lookup: CDR1 MNHEY, CDR2 SVGAGI.